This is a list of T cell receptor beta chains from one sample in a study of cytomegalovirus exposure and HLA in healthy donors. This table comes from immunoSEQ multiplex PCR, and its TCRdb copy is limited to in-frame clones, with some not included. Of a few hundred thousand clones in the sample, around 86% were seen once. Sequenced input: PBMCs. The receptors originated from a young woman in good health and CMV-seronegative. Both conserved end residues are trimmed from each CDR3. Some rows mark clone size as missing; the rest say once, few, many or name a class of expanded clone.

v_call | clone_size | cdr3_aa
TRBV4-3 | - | ASSQDGRRNTGELF
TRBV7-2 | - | ASSLGQPYEQY
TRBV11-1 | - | ASSFSGGSGELF
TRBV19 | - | ASSVGGSYEQY
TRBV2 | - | ASSDISGRGTDTQY
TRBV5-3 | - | ARSLVVFTGQGKSGQSDNEQF
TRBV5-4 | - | ASSSQAPLSYGYT
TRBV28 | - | ASSLVAGGYNEQF
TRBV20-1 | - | SAPTVDGYT
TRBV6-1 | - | ARGGAPDGYT
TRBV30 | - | AWSVGGLGYT
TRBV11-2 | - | ASSLGGTYEQY
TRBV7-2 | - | ASSLGGVGGTYEQY
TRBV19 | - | ASSYSHRNYGYT
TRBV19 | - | ASSIGWEATDTQY
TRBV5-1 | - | ASTGLAGKKGELF
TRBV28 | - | ASSPNPGREPYEQY
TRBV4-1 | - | ASSQDRTSGREQF
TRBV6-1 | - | ASSEVGGTGELF
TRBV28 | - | ASSLRNMNTEAF
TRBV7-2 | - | ASSPGAVRSSGANVLT
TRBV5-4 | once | ASSPSGGSEKLF
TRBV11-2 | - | ASSFDRGGFYNEQF
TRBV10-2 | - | ASTLWDRNTEAF
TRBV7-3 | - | ASSPTPTISGGRIDTQY
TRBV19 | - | ASSIHWGVHGYT
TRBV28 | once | ASTRAGLADTQY
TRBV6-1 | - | ASSGTGNQPQH
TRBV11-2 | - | ASSSAGNYGYT
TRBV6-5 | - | ASRGLNEQY
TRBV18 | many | ASSQDRPSWEQY
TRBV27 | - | ASSRDRGISSSNTEAF
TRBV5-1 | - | ASSSPGQGADTQY
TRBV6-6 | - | ASSYRTVFSNQPQH
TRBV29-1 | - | SVGQGAYEQY
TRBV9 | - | ASSETGSNTEAF
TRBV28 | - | ASSSRTSGRYEQY
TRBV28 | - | ASSLSGGSYEQY
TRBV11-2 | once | ASSPPGLAGVGQY
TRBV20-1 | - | SATVNEQF
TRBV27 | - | ASSLYQGGEKLF
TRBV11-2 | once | ASSEDRDQPQH
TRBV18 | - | ASSPTGGNEKLF
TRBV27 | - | ASSLSRGSYEQY
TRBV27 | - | ASSFTPELNTEAF
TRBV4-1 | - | ASSLSGTVTGELF
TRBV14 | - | ASSAHTTDTQY
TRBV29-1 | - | SATPGGGSYNEQF
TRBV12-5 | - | ASGLLPTGGPSYEQY
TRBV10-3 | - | AISESREKLF
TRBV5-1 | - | ASSLFKTSGSPGELF
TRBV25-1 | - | ASSEYRGNQPQH
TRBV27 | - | ASSLGLAGSYNEQF
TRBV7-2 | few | ASSSDRGNGYT
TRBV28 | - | ASSSHGLVNQPQH
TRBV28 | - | ASSFIGGRHRSYEQY
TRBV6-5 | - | ASSSNSGKAAYEQY
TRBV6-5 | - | ASRPTGEMNTEAF
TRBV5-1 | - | ASSSGTRDYEQY
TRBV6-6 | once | ASSYSGTAYGYT